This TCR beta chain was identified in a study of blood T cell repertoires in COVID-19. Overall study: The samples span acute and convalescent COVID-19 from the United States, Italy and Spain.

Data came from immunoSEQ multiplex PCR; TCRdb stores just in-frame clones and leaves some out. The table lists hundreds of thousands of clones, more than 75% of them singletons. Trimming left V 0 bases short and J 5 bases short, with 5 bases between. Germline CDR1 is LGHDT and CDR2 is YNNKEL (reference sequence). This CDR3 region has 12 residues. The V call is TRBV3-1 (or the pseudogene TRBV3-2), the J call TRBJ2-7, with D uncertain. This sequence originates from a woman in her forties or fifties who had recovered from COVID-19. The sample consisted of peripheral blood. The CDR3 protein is CASSQDLHEQYF. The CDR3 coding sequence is TGTGCCAGCAGCCAAGATCTCCACGAGCAGTACTTC.